This T cell receptor (beta chain) comes out of a study of vaccination and CD4 T cells after COVID-19. Study-wide context: Every participant was given two doses of BNT162b2 or mRNA-1273 vaccine.

With the Oncomine TCR Beta short-read assay, DNA from cultured CD4+ T cells was sequenced. In TCRdb, the PCR reads were re-called with MiXCR into one record per CDR3 protein. In the table there are approximately 14,000 distinct CDR3 sequences, approximately 57% of which are singletons. Trimming stripped 4 bases from V and 8 bases from J, with 15 bases between. CDR3 length: 14 residues. Germline assignment: CDR1 WSHSY and CDR2 SAAADI. The treatment is: approximately nine-day PBMC culture with coronavirus spike peptide pools or control peptides (ViraFEST assay). Before TCRs were sequenced, ViraFEST expanded antigen-specific T cells with peptide pools. The study, taken as a whole, reports: Spike mono-reactivity marked 304 of 307 vaccine-specific clones in convalescent patients. In convalescent patients, a median approximately 86% of reactive clones appeared only post-vaccination.

This clonotype is judged medium-sized (0.01 to 0.1%). Its matching antigen is unknown. This rearrangement joins TRBV10-2 to TRBJ2-1; D is perhaps TRBD1 or TRBD2 (5 bases each). The specimen was CD4+ T cells from blood, cultured in vitro. This receptor was identified in a human donor who had recovered from COVID-19. The DNA of the CDR3 is TGCGCCAGCAGTGTAAGAGGGGTCGGGCATGAGCAGTTCTTC. Translating it yields CASSVRGVGHEQFF.